This TCR beta chain stems from a study of T cells in Graves' hyperthyroidism and ophthalmopathy. Study as a whole: Once the initial diagnosis was made, peripheral blood was obtained before any treatment. The study, taken as a whole, reports: A 13 V-J model separated ophthalmopathy from stable hyperthyroidism. Onset of ophthalmopathy came a median roughly 6 months after the model predicted it. Most thyroid clonotypes expanded above 0.001 appeared in blood too.

This clonotype showed up just a few times. Its antigen is not identified. The CDR3 contains 13 residues. V lost 1 base and J 2 bases, leaving 5 bases between the germline ends. Germline assignment: CDR1 MGHRA and CDR2 YSYEKL. The source material, RNA transcripts, was used to amplify TCR beta CDR3 regions. HTBI primers were used for first-round RT-PCR of the TCR CDR3. TCRdb re-analysed the multiplex PCR reads in MiXCR, keeping a single row per CDR3 protein. This table has fewer than 750,000 distinct CDR3 sequences, 13% to 15% appearing once. The receptor was isolated from a woman aged 45-60 years with Graves' ophthalmopathy. The chain links TRBV4-1 to TRBJ2-5; D is unresolved. The material sequenced was blood. CDR3 DNA: TGCGCCAGCAGCCAAGCCAGACAAGAGACCCAGTACTTC. The encoded protein is CASSQARQETQYF.